This T cell receptor beta chain was retrieved from a study of cytomegalovirus exposure and HLA in healthy donors. Study context: Among a few hundred genotyped donors, roughly 80% fell in the Caucasian-associated ancestry cluster.

CDR1 and CDR2 (germline): SGHNT, YYREEE (reference sequence). V dropped 10 bases and J dropped 6; count of bases not matched to a gene: 10. The CDR3 is 13 residues long. Whole-study findings and limits: Sequencing likely produced, as an artifact, a cluster of highly shared sequence variants. Reports described diagnosis of cytomegalovirus status by the classifier as highly specific and sensitive.

A multiplex PCR was run with 60 Vbeta primers and 13 Jbeta primers. Using immunoSEQ multiplex PCR, the repertoire was profiled, and TCRdb retains in-frame clones only, with some absent. This sample contains some 47,000 clones. As to this clone: Its target is unknown.

The sequenced sample consisted of PBMCs. This clonotype was sampled from a woman in her forties in good health and CMV-seronegative. V and J are TRBV5-4 and TRBJ2-3, with 8 bases that match TRBD1. CDR3 sequence (DNA): TGTGCCCTGTCAACAGGGGGTGGGGATACGCAGTATTTT. It specifies CALSTGGGDTQYF.